This T cell receptor beta chain is drawn from a study of response to subunit inactivated influenza vaccine. Study observations and caveats: Researchers suggested that each seasonal influenza vaccination recruits few new T cells.

TCRdb reprocessed the RT-PCR reads via MiXCR and lists one record per CDR3 protein. The sample includes hundreds of thousands of distinct CDR3 sequences, about 8% seen only once; the top ten take approximately 13%. In the case of this clonotype: Antigen: not known.

The clonotype comes from a man between 50 and 70 years old who received an inactivated influenza vaccine. The sequencing here drew on PBMCs from blood, taken around 25 months after vaccination.

In nucleotides, the CDR3 is TGTGCCACCAGCAGAGTAGGTGGCAGAGATGGCGGGGGAAGATCACCCCTCCACTTT. Translating it yields CATSRVGGRDGGGRSPLHF. The chain couples TRBV15 to TRBJ1-6, with D possibly TRBD1 on 5 matching bases. Trimming took off 1 base at V and 10 bases at J, with 26 bases between the two ends. The V gene's germline CDR1 is LNHNV and CDR2 YYDKDF (reference sequence). The CDR3 sequence is 19 residues long.